A selection of T cell receptor beta chains follows, all from one sample in a study of T-cell reconstitution after alpha-beta-depleted transplantation in children. TCRdb re-analysed the PCR reads in MiXCR, keeping a single row per CDR3 protein. Here the sample spans 500,000 to 750,000 distinct CDR3 sequences, over 10% being singletons. This specimen was PBMCs, mostly from graft donor cells, taken 360 days after TCRalphabeta/CD19-depleted stem cell transplant. The receptor set was obtained from a male patient under 18 who had a stem cell transplant for acute myeloid leukemia, so the T cells may come from the graft donor. Each CDR3 is given with its conserved first and last residue. The D gene is left open where the match is weak. Not every row has a clone size; where given, it reads once, few, many or a size class.

d_gene	v_gene	abundance	j_gene	CDR3aa	CDR3nt
NA	TRBV7-2	few	TRBJ2-2	CASSLVFLPTGELFF	TGTGCCAGCAGCTTAGTCTTCTTGCCGACCGGGGAGCTGTTTTTT
NA	TRBV3-1	few	TRBJ1-4	CASSLRGDRSEKLFF	TGTGCCAGCAGCCTCCGGGGAGATAGGAGCGAAAAACTGTTTTTT
TRBD2	TRBV28	few	TRBJ2-2	CAIGTINTGELFF	TGTGCCATAGGGACTATTAACACCGGGGAGCTGTTTTTT
NA	TRBV7-3	few	TRBJ2-3	CASSPPTKDTQYF	TGTGCCAGCAGCCCCCCAACGAAAGATACGCAGTATTTT
NA	TRBV27	many	TRBJ2-7	CATRSGQVPPTYEQYF	TGTGCCACCCGAAGTGGGCAGGTCCCTCCCACCTACGAGCAGTACTTC
NA	TRBV29-1	many	TRBJ1-1	CSSSVGKSHTEAFF	TGCAGCTCAAGTGTGGGGAAGTCGCACACTGAAGCTTTCTTT
NA	TRBV11-1	few	TRBJ2-7	CASSLGLTRTVSSYEQYF	TGTGCCAGCAGCTTAGGACTGACCCGGACGGTGAGCTCCTACGAGCAGTACTTC
NA	TRBV7-2	NA	TRBJ1-4	CASSLARKANEKLFF	TGTGCCAGCAGCTTAGCGCGGAAAGCTAATGAAAAACTGTTTTTT
NA	TRBV7-3	NA	TRBJ2-5	CASSIAMGGQETQYF	TGTGCCAGCAGCATCGCGATGGGGGGCCAAGAGACCCAGTACTTC
TRBD1	TRBV4-2	NA	TRBJ1-5	CASSQDRQGYMEPQHF	TGTGCCAGCAGCCAAGATCGACAGGGGTATATGGAGCCCCAGCATTTT